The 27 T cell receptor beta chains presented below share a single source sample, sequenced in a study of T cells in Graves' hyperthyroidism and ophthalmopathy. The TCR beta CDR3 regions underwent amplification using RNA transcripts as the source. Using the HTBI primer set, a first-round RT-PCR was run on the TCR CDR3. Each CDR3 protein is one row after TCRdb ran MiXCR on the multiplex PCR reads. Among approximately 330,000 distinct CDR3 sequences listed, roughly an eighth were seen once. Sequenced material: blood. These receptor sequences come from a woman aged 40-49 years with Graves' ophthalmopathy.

DNA of the CDR3: TGTGCCAGCAGCTTCGCAGAGGGCACAGATACGCAGTATTTT. It specifies CASSFAEGTDTQYF. This chain joins TRBV5-6 and TRBJ2-3; D unclear. Germline CDR1 reads SGHDT; CDR2 reads YYEEEE. The CDR3 has 14 residues. V shed 2 bases and J shed 1 base, with 8 bases lying between them.

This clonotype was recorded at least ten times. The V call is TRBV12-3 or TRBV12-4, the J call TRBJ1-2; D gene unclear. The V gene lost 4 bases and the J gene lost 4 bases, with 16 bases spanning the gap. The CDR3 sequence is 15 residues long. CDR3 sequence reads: CASSSSLTGGYGYTF. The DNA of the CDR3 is TGTGCCAGCAGTTCCTCGTTGACGGGCGGCTATGGCTACACCTTC.

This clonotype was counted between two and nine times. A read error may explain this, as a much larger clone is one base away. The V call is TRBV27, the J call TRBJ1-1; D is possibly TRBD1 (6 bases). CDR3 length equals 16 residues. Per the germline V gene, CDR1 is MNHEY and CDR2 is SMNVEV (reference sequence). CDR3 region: CASSHNRVGMNTEASF. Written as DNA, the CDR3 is TGTGCCAGCAGTCACAACAGGGTAGGAATGAACACTGAAGCTTCCTTT.

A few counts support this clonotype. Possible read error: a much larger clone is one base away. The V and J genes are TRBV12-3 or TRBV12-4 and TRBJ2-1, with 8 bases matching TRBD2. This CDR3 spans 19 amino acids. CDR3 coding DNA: TGTGCCAGCAGTTTGTACAAAGGCGGGGGGCCTATTTCCTACAATGGGCAGTTCTTC. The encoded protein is CASSLYKGGGPISYNGQFF.

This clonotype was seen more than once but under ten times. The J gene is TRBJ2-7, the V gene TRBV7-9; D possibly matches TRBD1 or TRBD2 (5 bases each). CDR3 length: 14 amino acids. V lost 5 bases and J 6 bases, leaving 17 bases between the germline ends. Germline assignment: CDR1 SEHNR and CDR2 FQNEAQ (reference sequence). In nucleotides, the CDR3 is TGTGCCAGCAGCCCTTGGCAGGAGAGGGGCGAGCAGTACTTC. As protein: CASSPWQERGEQYF. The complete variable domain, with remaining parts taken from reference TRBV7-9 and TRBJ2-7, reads DTGVSQNPRHKITKRGQNVTFRCDPISEHNRLYWYRQTLGQGPEFLTYFQNEAQLEKSRLLSDRFSAERPKGSFSTLEIQRTEQGDSAMYLCASSPWQERGEQYFGPGTRLTVT.

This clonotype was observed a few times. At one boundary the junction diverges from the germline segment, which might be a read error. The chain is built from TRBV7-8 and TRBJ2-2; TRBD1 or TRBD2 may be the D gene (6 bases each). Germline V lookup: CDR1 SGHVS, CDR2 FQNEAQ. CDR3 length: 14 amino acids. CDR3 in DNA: TGTGCCAGCAAACTTATCAGGGGAGGCGGGAAGCTGTTTTTT. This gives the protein CASKLIRGGGKLFF.

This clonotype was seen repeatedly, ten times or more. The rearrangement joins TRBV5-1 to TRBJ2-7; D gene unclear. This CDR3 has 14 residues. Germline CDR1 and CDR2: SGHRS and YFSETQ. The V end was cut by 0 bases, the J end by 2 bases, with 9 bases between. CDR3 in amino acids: CASSLVPRTYEQYF. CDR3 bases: TGCGCCAGCAGCTTGGTACCTAGGACCTACGAGCAGTACTTC.

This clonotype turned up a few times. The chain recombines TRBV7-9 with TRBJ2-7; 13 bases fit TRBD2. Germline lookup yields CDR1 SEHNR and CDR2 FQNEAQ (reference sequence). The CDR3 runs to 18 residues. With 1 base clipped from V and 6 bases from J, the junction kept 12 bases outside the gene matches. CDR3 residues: CASSLVESGLAGVSEQYF. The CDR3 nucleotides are TGTGCCAGCAGCTTAGTAGAATCCGGACTAGCGGGAGTTAGCGAGCAGTACTTC.

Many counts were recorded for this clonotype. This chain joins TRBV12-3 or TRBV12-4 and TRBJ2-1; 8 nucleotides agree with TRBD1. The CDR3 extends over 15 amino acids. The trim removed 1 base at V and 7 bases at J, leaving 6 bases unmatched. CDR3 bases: TGTGCCAGCAGTTTAGGGACAGGGTCCCCTAATGAGCAGTTCTTC. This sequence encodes CASSLGTGSPNEQFF.

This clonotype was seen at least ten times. CDR3 region: CASSALRSYGYTF. The CDR3 DNA follows: TGTGCCAGCAGTGCCCTAAGAAGTTATGGCTACACCTTC. V is TRBV6-1 and J is TRBJ1-2; D uncertain. V shed 4 bases and J shed 5 bases, with 11 bases lying between them. The CDR3 totals 13 residues. The germline V gene has CDR1 MNHNS and CDR2 SASEGT.

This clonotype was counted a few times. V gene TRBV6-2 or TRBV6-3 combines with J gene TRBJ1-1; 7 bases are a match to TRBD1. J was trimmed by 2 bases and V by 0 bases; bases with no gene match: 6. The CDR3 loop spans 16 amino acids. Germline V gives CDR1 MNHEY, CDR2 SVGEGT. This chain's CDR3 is CASSYSLGQTNTEAFF. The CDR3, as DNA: TGTGCCAGCAGTTACTCCCTGGGACAGACTAACACTGAAGCTTTCTTT.

The CDR3 loop is CASSRLTGRSYEQYF. The DNA of the CDR3 is TGTGCCAGCAGCCGTTTGACAGGACGTTCCTACGAGCAGTACTTC. The chain carries TRBV5-8 and TRBJ2-7; weak D call: TRBD1 (6 bases). Germline lookup yields CDR1 SGHTS and CDR2 YDEGEE. V lost 4 bases to trimming and J lost 1 base, with 15 bases between them. The CDR3 spans 15 residues.

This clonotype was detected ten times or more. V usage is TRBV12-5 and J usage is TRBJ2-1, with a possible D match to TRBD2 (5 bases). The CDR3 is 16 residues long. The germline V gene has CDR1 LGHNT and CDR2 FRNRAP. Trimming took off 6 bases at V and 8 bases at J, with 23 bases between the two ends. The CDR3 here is CASGPSVGLLLDEQFF. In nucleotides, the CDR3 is TGTGCTAGTGGCCCCTCCGTAGGACTCCTATTGGATGAGCAGTTCTTC.

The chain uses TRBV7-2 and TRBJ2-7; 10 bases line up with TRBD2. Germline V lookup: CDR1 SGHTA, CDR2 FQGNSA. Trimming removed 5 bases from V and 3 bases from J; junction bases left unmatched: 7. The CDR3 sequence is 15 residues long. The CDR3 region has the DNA TGTGCCAGCAGCCACTCAGCGGGGGGGATCTACGAGCAGTACTTC. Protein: CASSHSAGGIYEQYF. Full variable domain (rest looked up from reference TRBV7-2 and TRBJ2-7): GAGVSQSPSNKVTEKGKDVELRCDPISGHTALYWYRQSLGQGLEFLIYFQGNSAPDKSGLPSDRFSAERTGGSVSTLTIQRTQQEDSAVYLCASSHSAGGIYEQYFGPGTRLTVT.

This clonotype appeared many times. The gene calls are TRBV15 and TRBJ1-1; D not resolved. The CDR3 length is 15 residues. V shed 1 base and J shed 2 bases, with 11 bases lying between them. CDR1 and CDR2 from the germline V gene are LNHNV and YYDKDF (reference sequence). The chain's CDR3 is CATSRGKVINTEAFF. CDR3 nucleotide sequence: TGTGCCACCAGCAGAGGAAAGGTGATCAACACTGAAGCTTTCTTT. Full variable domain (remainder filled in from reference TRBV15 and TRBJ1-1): DAMVIQNPRYQVTQFGKPVTLSCSQTLNHNVMYWYQQKSSQAPKLLFHYYDKDFNNEADTPDNFQSRRPNTSFCFLDIRSPGLGDTAMYLCATSRGKVINTEAFFGQGTRLTVV.

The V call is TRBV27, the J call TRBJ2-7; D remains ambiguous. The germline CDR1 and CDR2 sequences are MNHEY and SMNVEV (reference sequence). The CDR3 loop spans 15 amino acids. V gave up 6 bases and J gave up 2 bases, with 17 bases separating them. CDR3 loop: CASRLAQRSTYEQYF. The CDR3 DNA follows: TGTGCCAGCAGATTAGCTCAGCGATCTACCTACGAGCAGTACTTC.

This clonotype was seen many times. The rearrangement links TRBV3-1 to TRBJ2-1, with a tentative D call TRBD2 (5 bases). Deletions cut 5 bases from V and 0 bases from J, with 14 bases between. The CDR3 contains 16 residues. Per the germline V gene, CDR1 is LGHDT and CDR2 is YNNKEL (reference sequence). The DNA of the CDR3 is TGTGCCAGCAGCGTCCTCGGCGAGGGCTCCTACAATGAGCAGTTCTTC. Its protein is CASSVLGEGSYNEQFF.

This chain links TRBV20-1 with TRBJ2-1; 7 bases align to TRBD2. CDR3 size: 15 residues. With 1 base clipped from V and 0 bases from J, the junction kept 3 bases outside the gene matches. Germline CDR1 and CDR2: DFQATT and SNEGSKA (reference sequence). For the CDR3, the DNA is TGCAGTGCTAGAGGGCTAGCGGTCTCCTACAATGAGCAGTTCTTC. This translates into CSARGLAVSYNEQFF.

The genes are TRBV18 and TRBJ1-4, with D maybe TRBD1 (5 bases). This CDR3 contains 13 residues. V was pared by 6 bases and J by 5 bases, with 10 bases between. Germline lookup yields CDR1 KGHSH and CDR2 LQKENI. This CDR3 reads CASSHRQNEKLFF. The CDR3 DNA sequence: TGTGCCAGCTCCCACCGACAGAATGAAAAACTGTTTTTT.

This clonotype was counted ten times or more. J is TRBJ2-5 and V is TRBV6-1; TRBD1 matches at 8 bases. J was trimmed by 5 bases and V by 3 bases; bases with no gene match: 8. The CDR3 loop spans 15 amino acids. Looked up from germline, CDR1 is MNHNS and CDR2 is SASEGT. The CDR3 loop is CASSDQTGALETQYF. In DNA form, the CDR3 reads TGTGCCAGCAGTGATCAGACAGGGGCGCTTGAGACCCAGTACTTC.

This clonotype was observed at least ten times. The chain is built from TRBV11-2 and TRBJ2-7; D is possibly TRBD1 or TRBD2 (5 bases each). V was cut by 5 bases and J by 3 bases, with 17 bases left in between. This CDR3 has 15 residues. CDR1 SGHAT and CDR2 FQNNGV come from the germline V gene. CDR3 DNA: TGTGCCAGCAGCCATATCCGGGACGGACACTACGAGCAGTACTTC. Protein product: CASSHIRDGHYEQYF.

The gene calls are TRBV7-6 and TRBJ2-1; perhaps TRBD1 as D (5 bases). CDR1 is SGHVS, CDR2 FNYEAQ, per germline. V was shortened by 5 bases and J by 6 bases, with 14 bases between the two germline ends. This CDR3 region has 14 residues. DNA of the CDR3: TGTGCCAGCAGCCCCCAGGGAATTCTCAATGAGCAGTTCTTC. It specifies CASSPQGILNEQFF.

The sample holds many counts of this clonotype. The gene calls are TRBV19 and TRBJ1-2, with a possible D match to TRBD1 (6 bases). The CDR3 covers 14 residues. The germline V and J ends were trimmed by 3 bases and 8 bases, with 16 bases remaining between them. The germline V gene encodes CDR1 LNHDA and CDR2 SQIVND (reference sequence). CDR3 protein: CASSMARGAWGYTF. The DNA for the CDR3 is TGTGCCAGTAGTATGGCAAGGGGGGCATGGGGCTACACCTTC.

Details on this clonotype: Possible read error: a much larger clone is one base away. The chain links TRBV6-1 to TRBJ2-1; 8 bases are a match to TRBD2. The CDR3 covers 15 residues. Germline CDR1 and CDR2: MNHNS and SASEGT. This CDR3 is CASSPAGVTYNDQFF. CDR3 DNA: TGTGCCAGCAGTCCAGCGGGGGTTACCTACAATGACCAGTTCTTC.

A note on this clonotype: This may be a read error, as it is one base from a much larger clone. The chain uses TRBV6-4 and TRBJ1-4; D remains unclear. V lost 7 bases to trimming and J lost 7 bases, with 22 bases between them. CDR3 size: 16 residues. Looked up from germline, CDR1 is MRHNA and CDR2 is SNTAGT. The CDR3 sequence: CASKYQGRKPSEKLFF. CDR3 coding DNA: TGTGCCAGCAAGTACCAAGGGCGAAAGCCTAGTGAAAAACTGTTTTTT.

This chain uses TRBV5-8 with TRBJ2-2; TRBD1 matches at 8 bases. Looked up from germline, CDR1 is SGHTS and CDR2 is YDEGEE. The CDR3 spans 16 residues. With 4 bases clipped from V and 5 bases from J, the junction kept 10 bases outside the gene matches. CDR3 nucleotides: TGTGCCAGCAGCCTCGGACAGGGTGGTGGAACCGGGGAGCTGTTTTTT. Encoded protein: CASSLGQGGGTGELFF.

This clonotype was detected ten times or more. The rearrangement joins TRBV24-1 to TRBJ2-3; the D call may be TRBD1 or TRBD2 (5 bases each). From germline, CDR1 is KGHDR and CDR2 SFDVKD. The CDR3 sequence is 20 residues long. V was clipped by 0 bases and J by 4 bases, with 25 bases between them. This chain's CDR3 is CATSDLQTSRRGVGADTQYF. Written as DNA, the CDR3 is TGTGCCACCAGTGATTTGCAAACCAGCCGGAGAGGGGTTGGAGCAGATACGCAGTATTTT.